The rows below give T cell receptor beta chains drawn from one sample of a study of long-term antiretroviral therapy in people with HIV. The protocol was immunoSEQ multiplex PCR, while the TCRdb copy is restricted to in-frame clones and leaves out a portion. Of some 27,000 clones in the sample, about 85% were seen once. Source: unsorted PBMCs, taken 3 years after starting antiretroviral therapy. The receptors derive from a man aged 35 to 55 with HIV. Both conserved end residues are part of each CDR3. A D gene is named only where the DNA matches it firmly. Clone size is not always given. Where it is, it says once, few, many or a class for expanded clones.

few TRBJ2-7 - TRBV4-1 TGCGCCAGCAGCCAAGTCTTCGGACCCTACGAGCAGTACTTC CASSQVFGPYEQYF
- TRBJ1-2 - TRBV14 TGTGCCAGCAGCCAAGCTAACTATGGCTACACCTTC CASSQANYGYTF
- TRBJ1-5 - TRBV28 TGTGCCAGCAGTTTCCCAGGGTATAGCAATCAGCCCCAGCATTTT CASSFPGYSNQPQHF
- TRBJ1-2 - TRBV29-1 TGCAGCGTTGTGGGGGAAAGAAACTATGGCTACACCTTC CSVVGERNYGYTF
few TRBJ1-6 TRBD1 TRBV19 TGTGCCAGTAGCAGGGACAGGATTTCTAATTCACCCCTCCACTTT CASSRDRISNSPLHF
- TRBJ1-1 - TRBV4-2 TGTGCCAGCAGCCAAGATCGTATCCTGACCGATGAAGCTTTCTTT CASSQDRILTDEAFF
- TRBJ1-2 - TRBV9 TGTGCCAGCAGCGTAGTCGGGGGAGCGAACTATGGCTACACCTTC CASSVVGGANYGYTF
- TRBJ2-2 - TRBV7-9 TGTGCCACCCCTTCGGCAGGGGTGGACACCGGGGAGCTGTTTTTT CATPSAGVDTGELFF
- TRBJ2-2 TRBD1 TRBV2 TGTGCCAGCAACGGACAGGGTCGGTCTTCCGGGGAGCTGTTTTTT CASNGQGRSSGELFF
- TRBJ1-2 TRBD1 TRBV7-9 TGTGCCAGCAGCTTAGGACAGGGAGATTATGGCTACACCTTC CASSLGQGDYGYTF
- TRBJ2-1 TRBD1 TRBV5-4 TGTGCCAGCAGCTTGGGGAGGGACAGGTTTGTAGAGCAGTTCTTC CASSLGRDRFVEQFF
once TRBJ2-7 TRBD2 TRBV5-1 TGCGCCAGCAGCTGGACCGGACTAGATTTCTACGAGCAGTACTTC CASSWTGLDFYEQYF
- TRBJ1-5 - TRBV6-1 TGTGCCAGCAGTGTAGCCGAATATAGCAATCAGCCCCAGCATTTT CASSVAEYSNQPQHF
- TRBJ2-7 TRBD2 TRBV5-8 TGTGCCAGCAGCTTACTAGCGGACCTCTCCTACGAGCAGTACTTC CASSLLADLSYEQYF
- TRBJ2-2 - TRBV28 TGTGCCAGCAGTTTCCAGGCTCGTCGGTGGGGGGAGCTGTTTTTT CASSFQARRWGELFF
- TRBJ2-2 - TRBV6-1 TGTGCCAGCTCCCGGGATTTAGTCCCCCACGGGGAGCTGTTTTTT CASSRDLVPHGELFF
- TRBJ2-7 - TRBV4-1 TGCGCCAGCAGCCAAGGGGCCTTATCCTACGAGCAGTACTTC CASSQGALSYEQYF
few TRBJ2-7 - TRBV21-1 TGTGCCAGCAGCAAAGCAGGTCGGGGCCCGGGATCCTACGAGCAGTACTTC CASSKAGRGPGSYEQYF
- TRBJ2-7 TRBD1 TRBV29-1 TGCAGCGTTGAAGAGGGCGACAGGGGCTACGAGCAGTACTTC CSVEEGDRGYEQYF
- TRBJ1-5 - TRBV18 TGTGCCAGCTCACCACTATCAGGGATGAATCAGCCCCAGCATTTT CASSPLSGMNQPQHF
- TRBJ2-3 - TRBV10-1 TGCGCCAGCAGTCCAGGGGGGCATATAGATACGCAGTATTTT CASSPGGHIDTQYF
- TRBJ1-2 - TRBV5-6 TGTGCCAGCAGCTTGGGGGGGGCCCACTATGGCTACACCTTC CASSLGGAHYGYTF
- TRBJ1-3 - TRBV27 TGTGCCAGCAGTTTATCCGGCTTTCCCTCGGACACCATATATTTT CASSLSGFPSDTIYF
- TRBJ1-1 - TRBV5-1 TGCGCCAGCAGGGCAGGGATGAACACTGAAGCTTTCTTT CASRAGMNTEAFF
few TRBJ2-2 - TRBV7-3 TGTGCCAGCAGCTTAGACAGACTCACCGGGGAGCTGTTTTTT CASSLDRLTGELFF
- TRBJ2-1 - TRBV6-5 TGTGCCAGCAGTCGTACCATTGACTTTAACAATGAGCAGTTCTTC CASSRTIDFNNEQFF
- TRBJ2-7 TRBD2 TRBV5-6 TGTGCCAGCAGATTAGGACCCGGGGGGGGGTACGAGCAGTACTTC CASRLGPGGGYEQYF
once TRBJ1-2 - TRBV30 TGTGCCTGGAGTGAAGGCAGAAACTATGGCTACACCTTC CAWSEGRNYGYTF
once TRBJ1-1 - TRBV6-6 TGTGCCAGCAGTGCCCTTGTAGGGGTCGCTTTCTTT CASSALVGVAFF
- TRBJ2-7 TRBD1 TRBV28 TGTGCCAGCAGTTTCGGGACAGGGGATTCCTACGAGCAGTACTTC CASSFGTGDSYEQYF